These T cell receptor beta chains were read from a single sample in a study of blood T cell repertoires in COVID-19. Data came from immunoSEQ multiplex PCR; TCRdb stores just in-frame clones and leaves some out. The profile shows more than 75,000 clones, roughly 80% of them singletons. Sequencing was performed on peripheral blood. Receptors were obtained from a woman at least 80 years old with active or convalescent COVID-19. The CDR3 runs from the conserved cysteine through the conserved F or W. Rows give clone size only sometimes, using once, few, many, or a class for an expanded clone.

>TRBJ1-6|TRBV7-9|14|.
CASSSGTGNSPLHF
>TRBJ1-1|TRBV7-9|11|few
CASIGNTEAFF
>TRBJ1-2|TRBV2|15|.
CASTAQDKVNYGYTF
>TRBJ1-6|TRBV3-1/TRBV3-2|14|few
CASSQSRGNSPLHF
>TRBJ1-3|TRBV2|16|.
CASGTDRQSSGNTIYF
>TRBJ2-3|TRBV11-2|14|.
CASSSLGATDTQYF
>TRBJ1-5|TRBV6-5|15|once
CASRRPGQGNQPQHF
>TRBJ2-7|TRBV11-2|14|.
CASSLDPTGQGRYF
>TRBJ1-5|TRBV19|15|.
CASSRARGPDQPQHF
>TRBJ1-5|TRBV12-3/TRBV12-4|13|.
CASGPISNQPQHF
>TRBJ1-3|TRBV3-1/TRBV3-2|15|.
CASSDTAGAGNTIYF
>TRBJ2-7|TRBV5-1|17|.
CASSLGPGQGRSYEQYF
>TRBJ2-5|TRBV11-1|14|.
CASSFSGGRETQYF
>TRBJ2-1|TRBV18|18|.
CASSPFFLREFNYNEQFF
>TRBJ1-2|TRBV4-1|11|.
CASSQADGYTF
>TRBJ2-7|TRBV10-1|13|few
CASSEEAVYEQYF
>TRBJ1-2|TRBV30|12|.
CAWRTGLRGYTF
>TRBJ1-2|TRBV9|12|.
CASSVRNYGYTF
>TRBJ2-2|TRBV27|16|.
CVRATLIKADTGELFF
>TRBJ1-1|TRBV19|15|few
CASSIDYRGDTEAFF
>TRBJ2-7|TRBV24-1|15|.
CATSDPGTGAYEQYF
>TRBJ1-6|TRBV5-4|15|.
CASSLDSGYDSPLHF
>TRBJ1-3|TRBV18|13|.
CASSAAGGNTIYF
>TRBJ1-3|TRBV10-3|12|few
CAIRGGGNTIYF
>TRBJ2-5|TRBV11-2|15|.
CASSPGLAGVETQYF
>TRBJ2-7|TRBV6-6|13|once
CASSYSESGEQYF
>TRBJ2-1|TRBV2|15|.
CASSAMAGAYNEQFF
>TRBJ1-3|TRBV28|15|.
CASNYGVGSGNTIYF
>TRBJ2-1|TRBV7-9|12|.
CASSPGGNEQFF
>TRBJ2-5|TRBV28|14|.
CASSLAEFQETQYF
>TRBJ1-2|TRBV10-3|13|.
CAISEVGDYGYTF
>TRBJ2-7|TRBV7-8|12|.
CASSPDSHEQYF
>TRBJ2-4|TRBV5-4|16|.
CASSLGGGGARNIQYF
>TRBJ2-7|TRBV14|11|.
CASSAGVRQYF
>TRBJ2-7|TRBV5-1|14|.
CASSLAGLRNEQYF
>TRBJ1-5|TRBV27|13|.
CASRDRVNQPQHF
>TRBJ1-6|TRBV19|14|.
CASRGGNHNSPLHF
>TRBJ2-2|TRBV6-5|13|.
CASCRVNTGELFF
>TRBJ1-2|TRBV15|13|many
CATSREEGDGYTF
>TRBJ1-2|TRBV3-1/TRBV3-2|14|.
CASSQGGQGLGYTF
>TRBJ1-5|TRBV9|15|.
CASSVDAGNNQPQHF
>TRBJ2-3|TRBV5-1|15|.
CASSIRQDSTDTQYF
>TRBJ2-7|TRBV7-3|17|.
CASSPLAGALAPSEQYF
>TRBJ1-3|TRBV18|15|.
CASSPRQISGNTIYF
>TRBJ1-1|TRBV28|11|.
CASSNRGQAFF
>TRBJ2-5|TRBV12-3/TRBV12-4|12|.
CASSWAQETQYF
>TRBJ2-7|TRBV29-1|13|.
CSVRGGGGHEQYF
>TRBJ2-5|TRBV6-5|15|few
CASSSPGGMGETQYF